This T cell receptor (beta chain) is drawn from a study of OX40 agonist ivuxolimab in advanced cancers. Study background: As their treatment, patients were administered ivuxolimab, an agonistic anti-OX40 (CD134) antibody. Whole-study results and caveats: In the expanded peripheral T cells, antigen specificity was never determined. A proportion of nonresponders additionally exhibited low normalized T-cell clonal expansion.

The CDR3 consists of 18 residues. Germline V gives CDR1 SGDLS, CDR2 YYNGEE. V lost 2 bases and J lost 4, with 24 bases in between. Anyone with autoimmune disease history or systemic immunosuppression was excluded. Sequencing was performed with immunoSEQ multiplex PCR; in TCRdb, only in-frame clones are kept and a portion is missing. The sample lists under 95,000 clones; 75% to 90% were seen once. About this clone: As yet, its antigen is unknown.

The receptor was derived from an adult with an advanced solid tumor such as melanoma, head and neck, liver or kidney cancer. The input for sequencing was CD4+ or CD8+ T cells sorted from blood, taken in a trial of the OX40 agonist ivuxolimab. The chain combines TRBV9 with TRBJ1-1; D is unclear. CDR3 loop: CASSVGVSGFGGATEAFF. The CDR3 bases are TGTGCCAGCAGCGTTGGGGTATCGGGGTTTGGTGGTGCCACTGAAGCTTTCTTT.